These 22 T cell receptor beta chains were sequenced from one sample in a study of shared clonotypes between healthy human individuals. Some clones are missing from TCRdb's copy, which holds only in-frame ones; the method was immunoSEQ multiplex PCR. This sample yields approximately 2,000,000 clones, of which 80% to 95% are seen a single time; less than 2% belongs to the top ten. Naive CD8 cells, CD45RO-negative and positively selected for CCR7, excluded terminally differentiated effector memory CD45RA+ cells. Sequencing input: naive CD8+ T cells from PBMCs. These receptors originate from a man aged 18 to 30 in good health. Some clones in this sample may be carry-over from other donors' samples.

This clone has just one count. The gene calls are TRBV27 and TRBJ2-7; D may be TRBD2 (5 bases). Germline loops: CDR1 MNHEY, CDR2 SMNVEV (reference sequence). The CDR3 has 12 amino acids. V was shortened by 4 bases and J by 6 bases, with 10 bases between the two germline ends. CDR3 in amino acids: CASSSGSSEQYF. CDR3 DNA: TGTGCCAGCAGTTCGGGATCTTCCGAGCAGTACTTC.

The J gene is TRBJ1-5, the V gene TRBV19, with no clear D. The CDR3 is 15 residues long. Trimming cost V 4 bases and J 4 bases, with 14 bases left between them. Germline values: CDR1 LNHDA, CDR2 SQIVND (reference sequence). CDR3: CASSTPVDFNQPQHF. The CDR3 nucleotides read TGTGCCAGTAGTACCCCTGTGGACTTTAATCAGCCCCAGCATTTT.

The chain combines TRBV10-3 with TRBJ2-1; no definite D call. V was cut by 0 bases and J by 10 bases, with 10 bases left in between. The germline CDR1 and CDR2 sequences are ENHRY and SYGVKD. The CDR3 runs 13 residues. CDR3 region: CAISESSLDEQFF. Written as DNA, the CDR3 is TGTGCCATCAGTGAGTCGTCATTAGACGAGCAGTTCTTC.

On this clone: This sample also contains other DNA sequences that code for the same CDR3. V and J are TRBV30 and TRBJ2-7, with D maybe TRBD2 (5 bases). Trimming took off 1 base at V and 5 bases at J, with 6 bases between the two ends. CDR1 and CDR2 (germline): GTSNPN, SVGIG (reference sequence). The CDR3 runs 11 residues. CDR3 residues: CAWSGGNEQYF. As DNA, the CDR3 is TGTGCCTGGAGTGGAGGGAACGAGCAGTACTTC.

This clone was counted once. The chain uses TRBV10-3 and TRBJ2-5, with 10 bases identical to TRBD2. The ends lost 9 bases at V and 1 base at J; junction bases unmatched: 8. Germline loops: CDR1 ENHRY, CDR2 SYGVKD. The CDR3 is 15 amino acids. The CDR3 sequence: CAIRPASGSQETQYF. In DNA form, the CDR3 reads TGTGCCATTCGGCCAGCTAGCGGGAGCCAAGAGACCCAGTACTTC.

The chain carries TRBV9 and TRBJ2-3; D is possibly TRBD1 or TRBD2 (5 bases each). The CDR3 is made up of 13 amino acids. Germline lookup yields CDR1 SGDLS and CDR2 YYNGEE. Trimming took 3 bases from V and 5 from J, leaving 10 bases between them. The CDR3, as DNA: TGTGCCAGCAGCGACCGGGGCGAAGATACGCAGTATTTT. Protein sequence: CASSDRGEDTQYF.

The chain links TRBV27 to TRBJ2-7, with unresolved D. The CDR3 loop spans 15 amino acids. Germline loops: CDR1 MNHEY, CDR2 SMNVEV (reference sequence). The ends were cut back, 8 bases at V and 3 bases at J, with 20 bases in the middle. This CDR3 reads CASCLDPVSFYEQYF. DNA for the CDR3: TGTGCCAGCTGCCTCGATCCCGTTTCGTTCTACGAGCAGTACTTC.

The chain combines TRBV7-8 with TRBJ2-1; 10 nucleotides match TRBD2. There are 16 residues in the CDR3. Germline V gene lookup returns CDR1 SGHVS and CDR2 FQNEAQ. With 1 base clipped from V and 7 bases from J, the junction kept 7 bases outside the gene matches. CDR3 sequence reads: CASSLDLAGVRNEQFF. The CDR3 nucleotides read TGTGCCAGCAGCTTAGACCTAGCGGGAGTTCGGAATGAGCAGTTCTTC.

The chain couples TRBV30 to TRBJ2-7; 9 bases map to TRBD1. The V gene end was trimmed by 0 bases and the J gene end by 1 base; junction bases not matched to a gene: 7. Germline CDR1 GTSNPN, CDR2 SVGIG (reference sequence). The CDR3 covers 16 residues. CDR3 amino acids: CAWSVRNRGLSYEQYF. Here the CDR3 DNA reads TGTGCCTGGAGTGTACGGAACAGGGGGCTATCCTACGAGCAGTACTTC. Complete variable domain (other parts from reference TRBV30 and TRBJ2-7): SQTIHQWPATLVQPVGSPLSLECTVEGTSNPNLYWYRQAAGRGLQLLFYSVGIGQISSEVPQNLSASRPQDRQFILSSKKLLLSDSGFYLCAWSVRNRGLSYEQYFGPGTRLTVT.

In DNA form, the CDR3 reads TGTGCCAGCAGTCTTCGGAGGGTAGGTGAGCAGTTCTTC. Translation gives CASSLRRVGEQFF. This chain uses TRBV28 with TRBJ2-1; a possible D gene is TRBD2 (6 bases). V shed 5 bases and J shed 9 bases, with 14 bases lying between them. This CDR3 is built from 13 residues. In germline, CDR1 is MDHEN, CDR2 SYDVKM.

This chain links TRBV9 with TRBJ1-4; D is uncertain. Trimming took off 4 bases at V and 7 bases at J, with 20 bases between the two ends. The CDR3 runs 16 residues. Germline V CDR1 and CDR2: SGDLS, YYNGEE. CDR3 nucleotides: TGTGCCAGCAGCCCACTCGGTCCGGGCGCCCCTGAAAAACTGTTTTTT. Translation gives CASSPLGPGAPEKLFF.

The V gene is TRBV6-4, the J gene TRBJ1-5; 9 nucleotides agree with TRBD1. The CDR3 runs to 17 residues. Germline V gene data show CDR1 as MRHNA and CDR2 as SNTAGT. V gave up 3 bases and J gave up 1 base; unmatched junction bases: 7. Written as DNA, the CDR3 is TGTGCCAGCAGTGAAGACAGGGGGGTTGGGAGCAATCAGCCCCAGCATTTT. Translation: CASSEDRGVGSNQPQHF.

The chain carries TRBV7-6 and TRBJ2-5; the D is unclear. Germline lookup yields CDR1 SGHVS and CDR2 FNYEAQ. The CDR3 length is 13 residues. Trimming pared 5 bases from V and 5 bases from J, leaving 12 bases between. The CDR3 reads CASSLRPTETQYF. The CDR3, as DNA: TGTGCCAGCAGCCTTAGGCCCACGGAGACCCAGTACTTC.

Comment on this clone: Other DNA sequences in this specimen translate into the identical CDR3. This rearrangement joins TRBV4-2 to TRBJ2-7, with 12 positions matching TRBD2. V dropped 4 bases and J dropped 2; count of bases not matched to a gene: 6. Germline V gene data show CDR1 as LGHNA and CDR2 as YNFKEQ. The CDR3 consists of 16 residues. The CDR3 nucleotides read TGTGCCAGCAGCCCCCGGACTAGCGGGGCGGCCTACGAGCAGTACTTC. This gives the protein CASSPRTSGAAYEQYF.

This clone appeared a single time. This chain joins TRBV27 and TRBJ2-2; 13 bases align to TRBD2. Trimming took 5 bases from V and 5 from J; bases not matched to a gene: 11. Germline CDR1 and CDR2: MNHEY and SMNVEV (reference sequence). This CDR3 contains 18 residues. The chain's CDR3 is CASSPPPGTSGVTGELFF. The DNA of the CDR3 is TGTGCCAGCAGTCCCCCGCCCGGGACTAGCGGGGTTACCGGGGAGCTGTTTTTT.

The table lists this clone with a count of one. CDR3 DNA: TGTGCCAGCAGCGTAGATAGTCTAGCGGTCTACAATGAGCAGTTCTTC. This translates into CASSVDSLAVYNEQFF. The V and J genes are TRBV9 and TRBJ2-1; 7 nucleotides agree with TRBD2. Per germline, CDR1 SGDLS and CDR2 YYNGEE. The CDR3 consists of 16 residues. With 0 bases clipped from V and 3 bases from J, the junction kept 6 bases outside the gene matches.

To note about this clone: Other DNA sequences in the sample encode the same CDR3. CDR3 sequence: CASSPLAGGPDEQYF. DNA of the CDR3: TGTGCCAGCAGTCCTCTAGCGGGAGGGCCGGACGAGCAGTACTTC. This chain links TRBV27 with TRBJ2-7; 12 nucleotides align to TRBD2. This CDR3 has 15 residues. The ends lost 5 bases at V and 5 bases at J; junction bases unmatched: 7. Germline V lookup: CDR1 MNHEY, CDR2 SMNVEV (reference sequence).

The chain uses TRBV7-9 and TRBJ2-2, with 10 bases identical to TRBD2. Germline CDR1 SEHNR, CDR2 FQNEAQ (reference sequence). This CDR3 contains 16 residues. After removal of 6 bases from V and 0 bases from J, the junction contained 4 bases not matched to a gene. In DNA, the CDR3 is TGTGCCAGCAGAAGACTAGCGGGCCCGAACACCGGGGAGCTGTTTTTT. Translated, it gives CASRRLAGPNTGELFF.

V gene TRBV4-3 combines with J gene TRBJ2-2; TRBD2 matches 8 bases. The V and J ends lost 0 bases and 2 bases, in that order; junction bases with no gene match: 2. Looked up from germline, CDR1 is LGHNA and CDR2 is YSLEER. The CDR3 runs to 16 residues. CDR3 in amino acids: CASSQDREGNTGELFF. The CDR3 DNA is TGCGCCAGCAGCCAAGATCGGGAGGGTAACACCGGGGAGCTGTTTTTT.

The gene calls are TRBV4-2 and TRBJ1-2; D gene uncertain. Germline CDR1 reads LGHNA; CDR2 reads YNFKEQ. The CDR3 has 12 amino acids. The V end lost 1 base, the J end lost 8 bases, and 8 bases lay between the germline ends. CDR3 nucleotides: TGTGCCAGCAGCCAAGGAAGTAGAGGCTACACCTTC. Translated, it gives CASSQGSRGYTF.

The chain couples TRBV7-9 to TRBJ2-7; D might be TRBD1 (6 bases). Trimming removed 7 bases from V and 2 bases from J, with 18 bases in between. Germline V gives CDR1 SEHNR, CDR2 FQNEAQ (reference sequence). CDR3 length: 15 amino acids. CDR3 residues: CASTHPDRRTYEQYF. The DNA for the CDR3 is TGTGCCAGCACCCACCCGGACAGACGAACCTACGAGCAGTACTTC.

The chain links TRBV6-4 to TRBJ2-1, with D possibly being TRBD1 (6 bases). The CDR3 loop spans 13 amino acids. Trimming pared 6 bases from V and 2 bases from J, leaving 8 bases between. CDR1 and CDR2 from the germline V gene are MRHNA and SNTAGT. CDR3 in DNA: TGTGCCAGCAGCTCAGGGGCCTACAATGAGCAGTTCTTC. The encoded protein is CASSSGAYNEQFF.